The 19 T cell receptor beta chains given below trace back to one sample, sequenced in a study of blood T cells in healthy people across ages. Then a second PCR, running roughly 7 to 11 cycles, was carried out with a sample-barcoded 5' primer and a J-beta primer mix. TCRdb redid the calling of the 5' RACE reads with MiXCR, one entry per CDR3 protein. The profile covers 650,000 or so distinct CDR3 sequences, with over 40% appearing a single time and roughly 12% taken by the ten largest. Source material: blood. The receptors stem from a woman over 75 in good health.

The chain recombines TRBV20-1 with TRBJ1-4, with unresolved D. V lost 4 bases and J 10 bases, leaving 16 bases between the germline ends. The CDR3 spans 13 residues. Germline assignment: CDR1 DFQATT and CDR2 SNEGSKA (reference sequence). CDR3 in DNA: TGCAGTGCTATATCATCCGGGGTGCGAAAACTGTTTTTT. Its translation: CSAISSGVRKLFF.

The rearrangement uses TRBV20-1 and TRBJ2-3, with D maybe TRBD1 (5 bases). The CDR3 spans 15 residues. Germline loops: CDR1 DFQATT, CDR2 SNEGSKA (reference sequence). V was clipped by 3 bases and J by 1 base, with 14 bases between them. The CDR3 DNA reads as TGCAGTGCTAGCCGTGGTGGGGCCCGCACAGATACGCAGTATTTT. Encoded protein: CSASRGGARTDTQYF.

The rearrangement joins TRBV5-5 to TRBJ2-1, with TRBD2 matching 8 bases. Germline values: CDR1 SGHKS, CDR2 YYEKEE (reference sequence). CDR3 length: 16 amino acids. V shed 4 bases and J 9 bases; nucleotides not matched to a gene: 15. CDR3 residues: CASSDGGGGQVGEQFF. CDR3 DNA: TGTGCCAGCAGCGATGGGGGCGGGGGGCAAGTCGGTGAGCAGTTCTTC.

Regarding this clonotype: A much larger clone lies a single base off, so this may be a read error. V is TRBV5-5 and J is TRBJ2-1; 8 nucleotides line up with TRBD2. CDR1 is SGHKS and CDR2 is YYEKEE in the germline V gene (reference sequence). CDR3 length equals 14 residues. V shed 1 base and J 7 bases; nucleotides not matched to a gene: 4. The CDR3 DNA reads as TGTGCCAGCAGCTTGTGGGTAGCGGGGAATGAGCAGTTCTTC. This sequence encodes CASSLWVAGNEQFF. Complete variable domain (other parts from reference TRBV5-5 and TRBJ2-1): DAGVTQSPTHLIKTRGQQVTLRCSPISGHKSVSWYQQVLGQGPQFIFQYYEKEERGRGNFPDRFSARQFPNYSSELNVNALLLGDSALYLCASSLWVAGNEQFFGPGTRLTVL.

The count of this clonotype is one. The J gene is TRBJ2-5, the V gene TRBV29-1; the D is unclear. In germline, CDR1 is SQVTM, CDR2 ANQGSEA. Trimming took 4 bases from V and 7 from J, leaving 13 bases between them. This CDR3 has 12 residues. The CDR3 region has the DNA TGCAGCGTTGTGATCTCCCAGGTGACCCAGTACTTC. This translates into CSVVISQVTQYF.

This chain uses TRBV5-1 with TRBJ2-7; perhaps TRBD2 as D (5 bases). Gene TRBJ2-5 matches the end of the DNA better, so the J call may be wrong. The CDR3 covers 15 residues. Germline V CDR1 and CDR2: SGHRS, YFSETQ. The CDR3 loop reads CASSLDTSAAETQYF. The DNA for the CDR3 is TGCGCCAGCAGCTTGGACACTAGTGCCGCGGAGACCCAGTACTTC.

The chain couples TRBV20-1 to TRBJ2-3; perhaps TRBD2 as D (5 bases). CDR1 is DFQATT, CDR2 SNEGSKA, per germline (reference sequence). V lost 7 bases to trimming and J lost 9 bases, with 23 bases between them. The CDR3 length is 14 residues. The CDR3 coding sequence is TGCAGTGTTTCAACCCGCCGCCTGGGAGTAACGCAGTATTTT. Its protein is CSVSTRRLGVTQYF.

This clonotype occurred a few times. The CDR3 loop is CASSGTGDWFNEQFF. For the CDR3, the DNA is TGTGCCAGCAGCGGTACAGGGGACTGGTTCAATGAGCAGTTCTTC. V usage is TRBV9 and J usage is TRBJ2-1, with D possibly matching TRBD1 (7 bases). This CDR3 has 15 amino acids. Trimming stripped 3 bases from V and 6 bases from J, with 16 bases between. Germline assignment: CDR1 SGDLS and CDR2 YYNGEE.

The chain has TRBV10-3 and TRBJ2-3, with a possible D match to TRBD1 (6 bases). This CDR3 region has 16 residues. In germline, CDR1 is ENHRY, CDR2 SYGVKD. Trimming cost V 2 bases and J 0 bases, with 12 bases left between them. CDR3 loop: CAISERQGQSTDTQYF. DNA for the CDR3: TGTGCCATCAGTGAGCGCCAGGGACAAAGCACAGATACGCAGTATTTT.

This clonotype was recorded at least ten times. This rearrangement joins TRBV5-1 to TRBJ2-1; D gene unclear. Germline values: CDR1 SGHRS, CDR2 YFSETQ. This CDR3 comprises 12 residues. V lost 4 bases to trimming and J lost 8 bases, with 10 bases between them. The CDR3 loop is CASSLSFDEQFF. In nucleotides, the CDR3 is TGCGCCAGCAGCCTTTCCTTCGATGAGCAGTTCTTC.

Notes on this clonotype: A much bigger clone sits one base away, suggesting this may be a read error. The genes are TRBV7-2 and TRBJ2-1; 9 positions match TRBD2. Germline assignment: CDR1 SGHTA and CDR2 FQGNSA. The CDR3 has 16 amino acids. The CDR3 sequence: CASSLAAGGPYNGQFF. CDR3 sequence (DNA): TGTGCCAGCAGCTTAGCGGCGGGGGGGCCGTACAATGGGCAGTTCTTC.

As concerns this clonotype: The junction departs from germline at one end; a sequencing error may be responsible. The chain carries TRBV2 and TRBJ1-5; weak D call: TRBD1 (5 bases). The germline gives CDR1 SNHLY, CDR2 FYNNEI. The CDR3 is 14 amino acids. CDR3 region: CASANRQGNPPQHF. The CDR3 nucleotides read TGTGCCAGCGCGAACAGGCAAGGCAATCCGCCCCAGCATTTT.

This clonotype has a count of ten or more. DNA for the CDR3: TGTGCCACCAGCCTTAACAGGAACTATGGCTACACCTTC. This codes for CATSLNRNYGYTF. The chain uses TRBV15 and TRBJ1-2, with TRBD1 as a possible D gene (5 bases). Trimming left V 5 bases short and J 2 bases short, with 9 bases between. The CDR3 extends over 13 amino acids. Germline CDR1 and CDR2: LNHNV and YYDKDF (reference sequence).

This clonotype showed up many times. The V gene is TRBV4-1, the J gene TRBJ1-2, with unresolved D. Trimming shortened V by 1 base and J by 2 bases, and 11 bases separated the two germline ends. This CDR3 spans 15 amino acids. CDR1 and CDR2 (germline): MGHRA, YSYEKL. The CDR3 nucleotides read TGCGCCAGCAGCCAAGGCCAAGAACGGAACTATGGCTACACCTTC. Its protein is CASSQGQERNYGYTF.

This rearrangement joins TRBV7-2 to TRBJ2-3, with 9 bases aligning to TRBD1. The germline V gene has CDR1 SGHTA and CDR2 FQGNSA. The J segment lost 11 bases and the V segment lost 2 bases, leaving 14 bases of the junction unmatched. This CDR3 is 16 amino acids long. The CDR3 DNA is TGTGCCAGCAGCTTATCCGGGACAGGGTCGTTAGTAGGGCAGTATTTT. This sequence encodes CASSLSGTGSLVGQYF.

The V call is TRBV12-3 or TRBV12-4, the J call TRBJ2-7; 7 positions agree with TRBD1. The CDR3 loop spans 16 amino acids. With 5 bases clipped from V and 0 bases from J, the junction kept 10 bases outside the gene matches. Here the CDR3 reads CASSPDLRDSSYEQYF. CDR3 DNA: TGTGCCAGCAGTCCCGATCTCCGGGACAGCTCCTACGAGCAGTACTTC.

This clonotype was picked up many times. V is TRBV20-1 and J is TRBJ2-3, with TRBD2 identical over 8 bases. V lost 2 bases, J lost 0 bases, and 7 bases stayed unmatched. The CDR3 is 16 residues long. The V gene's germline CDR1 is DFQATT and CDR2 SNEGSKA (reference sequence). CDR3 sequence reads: CSARLVTSGSTDTQYF. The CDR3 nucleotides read TGCAGTGCTAGACTCGTCACTAGCGGAAGCACAGATACGCAGTATTTT.

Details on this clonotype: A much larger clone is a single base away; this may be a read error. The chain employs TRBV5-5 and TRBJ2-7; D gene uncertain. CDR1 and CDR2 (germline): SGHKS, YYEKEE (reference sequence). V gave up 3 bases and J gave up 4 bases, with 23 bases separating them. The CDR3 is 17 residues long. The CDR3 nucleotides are TGTGCCAGCAGCTCCGGGTCCGGAGTACAGACGGTATACGAGCAGTACTTC. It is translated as CASSSGSGVQTVYEQYF.

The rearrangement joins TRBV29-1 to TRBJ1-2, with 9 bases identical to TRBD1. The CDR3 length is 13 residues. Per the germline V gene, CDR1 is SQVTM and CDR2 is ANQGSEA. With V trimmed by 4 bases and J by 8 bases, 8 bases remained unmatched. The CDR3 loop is CSVVGQGSWGYTF. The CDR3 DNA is TGCAGCGTTGTGGGACAGGGATCCTGGGGCTACACCTTC.